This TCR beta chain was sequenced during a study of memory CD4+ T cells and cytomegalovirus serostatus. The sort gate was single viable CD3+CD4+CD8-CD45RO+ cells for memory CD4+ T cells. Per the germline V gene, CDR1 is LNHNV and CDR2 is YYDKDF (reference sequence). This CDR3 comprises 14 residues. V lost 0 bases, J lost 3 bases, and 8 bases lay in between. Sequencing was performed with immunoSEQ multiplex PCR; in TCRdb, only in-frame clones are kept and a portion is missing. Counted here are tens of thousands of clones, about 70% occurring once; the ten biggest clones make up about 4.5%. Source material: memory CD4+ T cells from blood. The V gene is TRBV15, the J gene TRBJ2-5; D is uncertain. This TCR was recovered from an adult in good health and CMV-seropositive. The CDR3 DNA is TGTGCCACCAGCAGAGATGTGGCAGAAGAGACCCAGTACTTC. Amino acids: CATSRDVAEETQYF.